The TCR beta chain described here comes from a study of CD8 T cells in Susac syndrome. Random hexamers were used to reverse transcribe an amount of about 0.5 to 1 ug RNA. TCRdb re-analysed the immunoSEQ multiplex PCR reads in MiXCR, keeping a single row per CDR3 protein. The table shows about 84,000 distinct CDR3 sequences, with about 96% occurring only once. CDR3 size: 13 residues. V dropped 6 bases and J dropped 0; count of bases not matched to a gene: 4. Germline V gene lookup returns CDR1 DFQATT and CDR2 SNEGSKA (reference sequence). Sequenced input: CD8+ T cells from PBMCs. The rearrangement links TRBV20-1 to TRBJ1-1, with TRBD1 matching over 7 bases. This clonotype was sampled from a human donor with Susac syndrome. The DNA for the CDR3 is TGCAGTGCAGAAGGGGGCCTGAACACTGAAGCTTTCTTT. Translating it yields CSAEGGLNTEAFF.